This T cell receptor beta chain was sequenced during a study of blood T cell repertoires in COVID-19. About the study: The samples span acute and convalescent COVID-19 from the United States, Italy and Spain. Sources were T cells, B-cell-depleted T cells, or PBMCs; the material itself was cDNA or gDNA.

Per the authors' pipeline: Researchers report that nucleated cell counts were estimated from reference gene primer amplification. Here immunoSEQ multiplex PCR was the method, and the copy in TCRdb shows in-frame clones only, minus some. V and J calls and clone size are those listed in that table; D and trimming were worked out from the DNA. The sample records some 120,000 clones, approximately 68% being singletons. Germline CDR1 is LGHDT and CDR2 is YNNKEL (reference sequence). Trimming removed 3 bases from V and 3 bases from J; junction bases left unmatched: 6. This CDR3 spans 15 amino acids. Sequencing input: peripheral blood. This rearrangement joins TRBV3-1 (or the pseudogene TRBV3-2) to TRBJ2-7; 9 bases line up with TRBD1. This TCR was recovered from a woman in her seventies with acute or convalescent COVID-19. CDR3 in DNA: TGTGCCAGCAGCCAGGCCCCGGGACAGGGCTACGAGCAGTACTTC. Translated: CASSQAPGQGYEQYF.